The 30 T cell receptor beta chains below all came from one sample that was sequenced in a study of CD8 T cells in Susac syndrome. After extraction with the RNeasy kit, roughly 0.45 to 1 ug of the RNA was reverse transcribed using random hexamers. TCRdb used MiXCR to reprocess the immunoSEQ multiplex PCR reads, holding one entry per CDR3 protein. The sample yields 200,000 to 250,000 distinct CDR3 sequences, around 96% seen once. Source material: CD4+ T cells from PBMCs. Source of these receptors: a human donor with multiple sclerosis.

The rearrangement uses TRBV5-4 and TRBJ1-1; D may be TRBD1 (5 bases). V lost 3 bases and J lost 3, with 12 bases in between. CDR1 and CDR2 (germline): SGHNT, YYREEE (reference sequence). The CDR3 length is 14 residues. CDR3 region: CASSSTGRYTEAFF. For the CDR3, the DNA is TGTGCCAGCAGCTCAACAGGTCGATACACTGAAGCTTTCTTT.

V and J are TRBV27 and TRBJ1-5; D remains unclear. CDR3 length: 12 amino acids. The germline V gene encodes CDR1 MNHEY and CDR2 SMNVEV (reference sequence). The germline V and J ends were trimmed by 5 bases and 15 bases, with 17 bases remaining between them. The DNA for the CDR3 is TGTGCCAGCAGTCCCGCCCCGGGCCCAACGCATTTT. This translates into CASSPAPGPTHF.

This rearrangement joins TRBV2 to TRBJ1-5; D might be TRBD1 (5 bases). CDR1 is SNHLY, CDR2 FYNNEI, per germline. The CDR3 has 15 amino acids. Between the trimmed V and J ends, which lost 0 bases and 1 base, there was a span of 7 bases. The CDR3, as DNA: TGTGCCAGCAGTGAAGCGGGGGGAAGCAATCAGCCCCAGCATTTT. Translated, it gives CASSEAGGSNQPQHF. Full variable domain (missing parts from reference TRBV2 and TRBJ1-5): EPEVTQTPSHQVTQMGQEVILRCVPISNHLYFYWYRQILGQKVEFLVSFYNNEISEKSEIFDDQFSVERPDGSNFTLKIRSTKLEDSAMYFCASSEAGGSNQPQHFGDGTRLSIL.

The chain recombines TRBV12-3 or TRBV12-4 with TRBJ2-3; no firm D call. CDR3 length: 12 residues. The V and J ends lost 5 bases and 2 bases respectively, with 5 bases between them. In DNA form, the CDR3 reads TGTGCCAGCAGTCCGCACACAGATACGCAGTATTTT. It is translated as CASSPHTDTQYF.

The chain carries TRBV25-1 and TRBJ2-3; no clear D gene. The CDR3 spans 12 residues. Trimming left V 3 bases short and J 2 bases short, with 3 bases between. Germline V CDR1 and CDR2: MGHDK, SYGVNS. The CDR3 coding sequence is TGTGCCAGCAGTGAGAACACAGATACGCAGTATTTT. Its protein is CASSENTDTQYF.

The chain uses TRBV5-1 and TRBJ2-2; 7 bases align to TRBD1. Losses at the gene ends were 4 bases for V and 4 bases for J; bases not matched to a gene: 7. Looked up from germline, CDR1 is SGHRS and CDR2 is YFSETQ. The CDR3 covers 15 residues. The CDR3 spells CASSIKTGITGELFF. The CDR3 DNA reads TGCGCCAGCAGCATAAAGACAGGGATCACCGGGGAGCTGTTTTTT.

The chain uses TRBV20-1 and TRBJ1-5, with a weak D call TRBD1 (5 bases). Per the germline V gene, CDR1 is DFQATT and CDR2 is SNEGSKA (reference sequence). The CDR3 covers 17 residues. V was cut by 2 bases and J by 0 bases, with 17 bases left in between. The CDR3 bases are TGCAGTGCTAGATATAGTAGGGGAGGGAGTAGCAATCAGCCCCAGCATTTT. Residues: CSARYSRGGSSNQPQHF.

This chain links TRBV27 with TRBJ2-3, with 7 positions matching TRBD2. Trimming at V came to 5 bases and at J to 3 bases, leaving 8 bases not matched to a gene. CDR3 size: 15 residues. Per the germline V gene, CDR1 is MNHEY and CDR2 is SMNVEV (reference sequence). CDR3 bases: TGTGCCAGCAGTCCGATAGCGGGTGCTACAGATACGCAGTATTTT. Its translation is CASSPIAGATDTQYF.

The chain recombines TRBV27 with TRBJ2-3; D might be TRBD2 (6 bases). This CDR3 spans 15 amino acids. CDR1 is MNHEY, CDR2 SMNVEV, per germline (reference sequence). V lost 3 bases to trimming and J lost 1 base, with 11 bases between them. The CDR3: CASSFGRGGTDTQYF. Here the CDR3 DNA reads TGTGCCAGCAGTTTCGGGCGGGGTGGCACAGATACGCAGTATTTT.

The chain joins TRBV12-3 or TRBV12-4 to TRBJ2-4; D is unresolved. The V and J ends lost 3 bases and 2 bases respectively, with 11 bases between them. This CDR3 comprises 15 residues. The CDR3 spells CASSFRSGTKNIQYF. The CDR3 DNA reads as TGTGCCAGCAGTTTTAGGTCTGGGACCAAAAACATTCAGTACTTC.

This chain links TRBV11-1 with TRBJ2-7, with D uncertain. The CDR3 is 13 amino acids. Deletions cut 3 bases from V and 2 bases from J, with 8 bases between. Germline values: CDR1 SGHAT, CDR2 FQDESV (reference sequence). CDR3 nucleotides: TGTGCCAGCAGCTTCGAATCAACCTACGAGCAGTACTTC. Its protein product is CASSFESTYEQYF.

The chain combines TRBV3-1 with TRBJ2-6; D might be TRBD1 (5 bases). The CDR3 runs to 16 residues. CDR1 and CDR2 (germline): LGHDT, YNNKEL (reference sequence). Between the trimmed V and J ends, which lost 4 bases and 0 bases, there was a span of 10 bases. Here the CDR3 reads CASSPRTSSGANVLTF. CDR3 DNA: TGTGCCAGCAGCCCCCGGACAAGCTCTGGGGCCAACGTCCTGACTTTC.

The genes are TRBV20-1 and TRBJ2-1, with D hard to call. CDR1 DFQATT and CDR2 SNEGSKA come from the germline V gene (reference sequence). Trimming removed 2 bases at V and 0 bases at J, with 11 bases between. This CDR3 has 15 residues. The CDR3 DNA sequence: TGCAGTGCTAGATTAACTAAGAGCTCCTACAATGAGCAGTTCTTC. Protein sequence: CSARLTKSSYNEQFF.

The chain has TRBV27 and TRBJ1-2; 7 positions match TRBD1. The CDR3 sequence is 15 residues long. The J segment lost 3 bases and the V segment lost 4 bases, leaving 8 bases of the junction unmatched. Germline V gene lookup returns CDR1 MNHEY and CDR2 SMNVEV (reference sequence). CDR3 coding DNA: TGTGCCAGCAGTTCCAGGGGGGAGGGAGACTATGGCTACACCTTC. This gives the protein CASSSRGEGDYGYTF.

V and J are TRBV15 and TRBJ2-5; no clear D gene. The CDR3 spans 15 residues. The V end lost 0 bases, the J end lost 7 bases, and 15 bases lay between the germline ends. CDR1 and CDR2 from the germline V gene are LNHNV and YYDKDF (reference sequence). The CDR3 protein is CATSRESGLSGTQYF. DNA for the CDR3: TGTGCCACCAGCAGAGAGTCAGGCCTTTCCGGGACCCAGTACTTC.

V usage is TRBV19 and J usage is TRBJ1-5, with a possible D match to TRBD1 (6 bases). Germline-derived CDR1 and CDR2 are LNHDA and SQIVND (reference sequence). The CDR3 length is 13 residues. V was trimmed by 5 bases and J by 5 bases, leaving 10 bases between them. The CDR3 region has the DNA TGTGCCAGTAGTGCGGCAGGGGATCAGCCCCAGCATTTT. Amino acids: CASSAAGDQPQHF.

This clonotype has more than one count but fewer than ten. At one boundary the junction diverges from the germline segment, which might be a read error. The CDR3 here is CASSLGGSLYEQYF. CDR3 in DNA: TGTGCCAGCAGCTTAGGCGGGAGCTTATACGAGCAGTACTTC. The chain has TRBV5-1 and TRBJ2-7; 7 bases are shared with TRBD2. Germline CDR1 is SGHRS and CDR2 is YFSETQ. The CDR3 runs 14 residues.

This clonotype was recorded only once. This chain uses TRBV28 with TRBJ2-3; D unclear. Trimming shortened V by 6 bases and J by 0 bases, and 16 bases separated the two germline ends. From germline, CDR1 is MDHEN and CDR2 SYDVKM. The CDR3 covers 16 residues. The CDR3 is CASSLDGAPSTDTQYF. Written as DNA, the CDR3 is TGTGCCAGCAGCCTAGACGGCGCCCCTAGCACAGATACGCAGTATTTT.

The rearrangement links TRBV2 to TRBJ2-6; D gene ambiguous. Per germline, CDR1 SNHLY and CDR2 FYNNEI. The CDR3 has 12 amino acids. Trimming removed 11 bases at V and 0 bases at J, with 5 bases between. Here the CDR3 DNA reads TGTGCCGGGTCCTCTGGGGCCAACGTCCTGACTTTC. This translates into CAGSSGANVLTF.

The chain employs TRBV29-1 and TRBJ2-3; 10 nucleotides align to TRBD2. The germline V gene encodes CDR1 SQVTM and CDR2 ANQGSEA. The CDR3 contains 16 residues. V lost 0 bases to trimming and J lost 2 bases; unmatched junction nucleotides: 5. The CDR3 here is CSVEDRAGGPTDTQYF. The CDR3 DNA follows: TGCAGCGTTGAAGATCGAGCGGGAGGGCCCACAGATACGCAGTATTTT.

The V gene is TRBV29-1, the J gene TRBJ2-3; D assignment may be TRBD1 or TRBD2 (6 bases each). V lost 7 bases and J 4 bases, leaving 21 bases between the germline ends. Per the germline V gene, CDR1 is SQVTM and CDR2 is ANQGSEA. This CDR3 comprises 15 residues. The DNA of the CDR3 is TGCAGCGCCGAAGGGGGGAAGGGTGGTGCAGATACGCAGTATTTT. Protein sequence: CSAEGGKGGADTQYF.

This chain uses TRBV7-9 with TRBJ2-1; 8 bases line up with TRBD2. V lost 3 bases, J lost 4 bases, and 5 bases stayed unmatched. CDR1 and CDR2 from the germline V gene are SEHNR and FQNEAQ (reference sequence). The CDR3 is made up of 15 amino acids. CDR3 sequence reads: CASSLPSGLYNEQFF. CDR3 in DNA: TGTGCCAGCAGCTTGCCTAGCGGGCTATACAATGAGCAGTTCTTC.

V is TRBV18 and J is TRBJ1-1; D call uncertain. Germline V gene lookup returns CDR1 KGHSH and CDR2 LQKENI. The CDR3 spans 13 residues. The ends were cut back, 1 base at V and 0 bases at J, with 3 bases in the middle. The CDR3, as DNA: TGTGCCAGCTCACCACAGCTGAACACTGAAGCTTTCTTT. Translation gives CASSPQLNTEAFF.

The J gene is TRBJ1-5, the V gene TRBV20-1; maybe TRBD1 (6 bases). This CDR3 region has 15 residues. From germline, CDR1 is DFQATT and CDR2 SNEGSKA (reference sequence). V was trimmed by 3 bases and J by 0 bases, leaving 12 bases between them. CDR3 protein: CSARDRRYSNQPQHF. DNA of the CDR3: TGCAGTGCTAGGGACAGACGATATAGCAATCAGCCCCAGCATTTT.

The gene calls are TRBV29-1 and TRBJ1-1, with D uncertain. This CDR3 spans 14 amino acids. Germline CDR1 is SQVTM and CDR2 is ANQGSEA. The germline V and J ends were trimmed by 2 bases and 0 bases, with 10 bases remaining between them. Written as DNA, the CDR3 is TGCAGCGTTGAACTGTGGACGGTGAACACTGAAGCTTTCTTT. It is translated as CSVELWTVNTEAFF.

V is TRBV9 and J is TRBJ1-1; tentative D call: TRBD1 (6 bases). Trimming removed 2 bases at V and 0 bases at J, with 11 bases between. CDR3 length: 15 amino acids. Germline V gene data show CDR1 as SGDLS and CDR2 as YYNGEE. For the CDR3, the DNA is TGTGCCAGCAGCGTGAAAGGGGGATTGAACACTGAAGCTTTCTTT. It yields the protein CASSVKGGLNTEAFF.

The CDR3 loop is CASSLQGSSSYEQYF. The CDR3 coding sequence is TGTGCCAGCAGTTTACAGGGGTCGAGCTCCTACGAGCAGTACTTC. The chain uses TRBV12-3 or TRBV12-4 and TRBJ2-7, with a possible D match to TRBD1 (6 bases). The CDR3 consists of 15 residues. The germline V and J ends were trimmed by 2 bases and 0 bases, with 11 bases remaining between them.

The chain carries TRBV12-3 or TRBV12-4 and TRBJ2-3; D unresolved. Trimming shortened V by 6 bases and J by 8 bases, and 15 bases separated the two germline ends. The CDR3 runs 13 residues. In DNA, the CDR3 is TGTGCCAGCAGGCTCTCCCGGGTCGGTACGCAGTATTTT. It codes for CASRLSRVGTQYF.

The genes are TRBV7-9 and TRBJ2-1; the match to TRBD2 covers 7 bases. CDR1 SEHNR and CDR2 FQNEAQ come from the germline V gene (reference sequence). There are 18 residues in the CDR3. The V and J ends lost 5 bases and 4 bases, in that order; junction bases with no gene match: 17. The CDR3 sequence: CASSPDPDWGGTYNEQFF. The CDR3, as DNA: TGTGCCAGCAGCCCCGACCCGGACTGGGGGGGAACTTACAATGAGCAGTTCTTC.

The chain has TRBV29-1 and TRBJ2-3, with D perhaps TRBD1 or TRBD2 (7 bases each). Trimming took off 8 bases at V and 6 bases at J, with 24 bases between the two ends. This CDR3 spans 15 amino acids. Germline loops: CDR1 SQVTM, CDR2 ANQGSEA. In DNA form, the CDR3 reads TGCAGCCCATGGGGCAGGGGGGAGGGCGGCGATACGCAGTATTTT. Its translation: CSPWGRGEGGDTQYF.